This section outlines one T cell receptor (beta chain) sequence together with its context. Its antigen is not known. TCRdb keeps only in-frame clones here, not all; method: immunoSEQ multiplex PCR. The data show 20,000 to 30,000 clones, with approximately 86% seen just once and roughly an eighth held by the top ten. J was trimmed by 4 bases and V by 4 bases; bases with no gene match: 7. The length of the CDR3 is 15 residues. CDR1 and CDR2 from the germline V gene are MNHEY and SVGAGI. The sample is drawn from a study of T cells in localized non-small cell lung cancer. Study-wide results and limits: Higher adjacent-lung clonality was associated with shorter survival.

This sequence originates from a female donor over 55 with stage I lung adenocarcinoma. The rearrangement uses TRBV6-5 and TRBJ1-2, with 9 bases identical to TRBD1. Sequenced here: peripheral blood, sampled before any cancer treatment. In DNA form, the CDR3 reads TGTGCCAGCAGTTCACAGGGGGCAGGAGGCTATGGCTACACCTTC. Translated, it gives CASSSQGAGGYGYTF.